This TCR beta chain came from a study of T cell changes during pregnancy in multiple sclerosis. This clone was picked up one time. CDR1 PRHDT and CDR2 FYEKMQ come from the germline V gene (reference sequence). CDR3 length equals 15 residues. Germline trimming cut 2 bases from V and 8 bases from J; bases unmatched to any gene: 8. Generated by immunoSEQ multiplex PCR, the TCRdb table keeps only in-frame clones and is missing some. The sample yields about 12,000 clones, 88% seen once. The sample in question was CD8+ T cells from peripheral blood mononuclear cells, obtained in the second trimester of pregnancy. The receptor was derived from a female donor in good health, enrolled as a control in a pregnancy study. The chain links TRBV13 to TRBJ1-4; TRBD1 aligns across 7 bases. As DNA, the CDR3 is TGTGCCAGCAGCTTATCCGGCAGGGGACAGGAAAAACTGTTTTTT. This codes for CASSLSGRGQEKLFF.